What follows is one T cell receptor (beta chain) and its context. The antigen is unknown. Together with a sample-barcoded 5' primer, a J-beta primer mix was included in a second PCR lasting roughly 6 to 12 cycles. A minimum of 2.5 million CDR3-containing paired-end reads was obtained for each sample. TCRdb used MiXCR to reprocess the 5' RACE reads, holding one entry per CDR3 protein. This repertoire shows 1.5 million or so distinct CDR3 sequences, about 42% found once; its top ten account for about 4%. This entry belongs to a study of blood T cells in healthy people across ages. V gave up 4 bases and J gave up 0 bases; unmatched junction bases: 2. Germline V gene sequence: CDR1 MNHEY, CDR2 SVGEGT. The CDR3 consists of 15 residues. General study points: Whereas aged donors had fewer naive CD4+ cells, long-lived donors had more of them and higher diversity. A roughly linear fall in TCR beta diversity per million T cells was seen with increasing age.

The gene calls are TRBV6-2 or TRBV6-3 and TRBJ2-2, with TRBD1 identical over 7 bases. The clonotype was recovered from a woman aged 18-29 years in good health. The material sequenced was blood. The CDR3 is CASSSQGANTGELFF. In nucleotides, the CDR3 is TGTGCCAGCAGTTCCCAGGGGGCGAACACCGGGGAGCTGTTTTTT.